A single sample gave rise to the 3 T cell receptor beta chains below, sequenced in a study of cytomegalovirus exposure and HLA in healthy donors. PCR primers comprised 60 Vbeta and 13 Jbeta primers. Generated by immunoSEQ multiplex PCR, the TCRdb table keeps only in-frame clones and is missing some. The sample records approximately 100,000 clones, 70% to 80% being singletons. The sequencing sample was made of PBMCs. These TCRs come from a human donor in good health.

The chain joins TRBV9 to TRBJ2-3; 11 bases agree with TRBD2. The CDR3 runs 14 residues. Germline V lookup: CDR1 SGDLS, CDR2 YYNGEE. The V and J ends lost 9 bases and 4 bases, in that order; junction bases with no gene match: 7. The CDR3 DNA reads as TGTGCCACCCCCAGACTAGCGGGGCCAGATACGCAGTATTTT. Translation: CATPRLAGPDTQYF. Filled out from reference TRBV9 and TRBJ2-3, the complete variable domain reads DSGVTQTPKHLITATGQRVTLRCSPRSGDLSVYWYQQSLDQGLQFLIQYYNGEERAKGNILERFSAQQFPDLHSELNLSSLELGDSALYFCATPRLAGPDTQYFGPGTRLTVL.

The J gene is TRBJ2-1, the V gene TRBV6-1; D perhaps matches TRBD2 (6 bases). V shed 0 bases and J shed 5 bases, with 11 bases lying between them. Germline V gene data show CDR1 as MNHNS and CDR2 as SASEGT. There are 15 residues in the CDR3. CDR3 DNA: TGTGCCAGCAGTGAAGCAGGAGGGAGAAACAATGAGCAGTTCTTC. It codes for CASSEAGGRNNEQFF.

V usage is TRBV11-1 and J usage is TRBJ2-3; 7 nucleotides match TRBD1. The J segment lost 4 bases and the V segment lost 4 bases, leaving 8 bases of the junction unmatched. The length of the CDR3 is 15 residues. Germline V CDR1 and CDR2: SGHAT, FQDESV (reference sequence). CDR3 coding DNA: TGTGCCAGCAGCTCGGACAGGTCCGTCCCAGATACGCAGTATTTT. Protein product: CASSSDRSVPDTQYF.